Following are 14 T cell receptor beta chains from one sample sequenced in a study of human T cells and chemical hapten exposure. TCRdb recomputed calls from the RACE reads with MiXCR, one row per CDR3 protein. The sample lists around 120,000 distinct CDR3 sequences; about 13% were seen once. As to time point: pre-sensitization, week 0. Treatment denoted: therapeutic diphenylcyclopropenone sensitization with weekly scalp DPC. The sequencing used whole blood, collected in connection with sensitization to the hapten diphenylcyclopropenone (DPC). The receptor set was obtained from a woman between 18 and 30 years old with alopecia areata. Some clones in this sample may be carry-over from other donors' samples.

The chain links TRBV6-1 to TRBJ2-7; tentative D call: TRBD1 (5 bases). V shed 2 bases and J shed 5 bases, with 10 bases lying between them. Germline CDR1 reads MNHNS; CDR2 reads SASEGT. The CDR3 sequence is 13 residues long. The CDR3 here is CASSEQGRHEQYF. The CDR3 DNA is TGTGCCAGCAGTGAACAGGGTAGGCACGAGCAGTACTTC.

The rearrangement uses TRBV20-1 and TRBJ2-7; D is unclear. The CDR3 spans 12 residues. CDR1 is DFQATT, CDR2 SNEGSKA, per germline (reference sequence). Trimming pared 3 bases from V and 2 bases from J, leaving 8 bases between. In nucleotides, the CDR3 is TGCAGTGCTAGGAACAAAACCTACGAGCAGTACTTC. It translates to CSARNKTYEQYF.

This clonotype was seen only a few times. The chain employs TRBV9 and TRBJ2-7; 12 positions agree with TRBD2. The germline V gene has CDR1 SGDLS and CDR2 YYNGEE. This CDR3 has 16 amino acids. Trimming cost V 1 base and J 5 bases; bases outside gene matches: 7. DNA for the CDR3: TGTGCCAGCAGCGTAACCCTAGCGGGGGGGCCAGACGAGCAGTACTTC. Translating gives CASSVTLAGGPDEQYF.

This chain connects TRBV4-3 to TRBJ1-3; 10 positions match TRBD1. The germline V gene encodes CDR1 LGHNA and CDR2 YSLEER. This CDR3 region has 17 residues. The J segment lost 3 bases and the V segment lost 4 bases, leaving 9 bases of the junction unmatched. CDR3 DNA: TGCGCCAGCAGCCGCCAATCGACAGGGGGCCTTGGAAACACCATATATTTT. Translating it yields CASSRQSTGGLGNTIYF.

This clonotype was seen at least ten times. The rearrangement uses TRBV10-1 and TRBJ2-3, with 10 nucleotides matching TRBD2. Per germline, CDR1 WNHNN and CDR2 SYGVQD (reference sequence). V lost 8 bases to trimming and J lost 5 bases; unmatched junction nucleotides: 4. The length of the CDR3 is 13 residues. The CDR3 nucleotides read TGCGCCAGCTCGGTAGCGGGGGGAGATACGCAGTATTTT. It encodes CASSVAGGDTQYF.

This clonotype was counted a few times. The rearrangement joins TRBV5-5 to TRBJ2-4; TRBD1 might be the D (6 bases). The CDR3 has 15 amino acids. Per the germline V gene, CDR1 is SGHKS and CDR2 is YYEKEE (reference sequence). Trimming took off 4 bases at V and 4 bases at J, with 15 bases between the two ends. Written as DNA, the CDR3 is TGTGCCAGCAGCCCAAAGACAGGACCAAAAAACATTCAGTACTTC. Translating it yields CASSPKTGPKNIQYF.

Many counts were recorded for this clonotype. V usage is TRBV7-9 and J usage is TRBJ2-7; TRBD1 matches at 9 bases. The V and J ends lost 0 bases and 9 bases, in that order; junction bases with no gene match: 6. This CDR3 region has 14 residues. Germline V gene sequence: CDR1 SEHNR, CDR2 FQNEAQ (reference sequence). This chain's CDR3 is CASSLAGQGGMQYF. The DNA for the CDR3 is TGTGCCAGCAGCTTAGCGGGACAGGGCGGGATGCAGTACTTC. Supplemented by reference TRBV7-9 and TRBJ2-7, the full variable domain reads DTGVSQNPRHKITKRGQNVTFRCDPISEHNRLYWYRQTLGQGPEFLTYFQNEAQLEKSRLLSDRFSAERPKGSFSTLEIQRTEQGDSAMYLCASSLAGQGGMQYFGPGTRLTVT.

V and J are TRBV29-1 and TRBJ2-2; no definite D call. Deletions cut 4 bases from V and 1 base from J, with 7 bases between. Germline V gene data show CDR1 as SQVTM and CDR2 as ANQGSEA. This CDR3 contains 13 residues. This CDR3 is CSVVTENTGELFF. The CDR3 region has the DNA TGCAGCGTTGTCACTGAGAACACCGGGGAGCTGTTTTTT.

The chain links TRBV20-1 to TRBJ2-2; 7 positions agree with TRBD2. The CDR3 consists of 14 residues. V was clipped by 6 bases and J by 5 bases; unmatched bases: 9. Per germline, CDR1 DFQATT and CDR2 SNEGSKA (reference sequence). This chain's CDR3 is CSAPIWGGTGELFF. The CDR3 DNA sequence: TGCAGTGCCCCCATATGGGGGGGGACCGGGGAGCTGTTTTTT.

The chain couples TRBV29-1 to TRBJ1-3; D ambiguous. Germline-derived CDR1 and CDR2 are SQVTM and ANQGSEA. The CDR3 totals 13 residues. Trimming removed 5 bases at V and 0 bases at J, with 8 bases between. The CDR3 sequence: CSVKPSSGNTIYF. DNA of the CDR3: TGCAGCGTTAAGCCGAGCTCTGGAAACACCATATATTTT.

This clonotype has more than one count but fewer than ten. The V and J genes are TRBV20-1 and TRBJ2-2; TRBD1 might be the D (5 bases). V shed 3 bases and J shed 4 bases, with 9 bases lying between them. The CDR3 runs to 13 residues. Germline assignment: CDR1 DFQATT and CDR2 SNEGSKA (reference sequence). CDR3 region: CSASQGFTGELFF. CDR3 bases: TGCAGTGCTAGCCAGGGATTCACCGGGGAGCTGTTTTTT.

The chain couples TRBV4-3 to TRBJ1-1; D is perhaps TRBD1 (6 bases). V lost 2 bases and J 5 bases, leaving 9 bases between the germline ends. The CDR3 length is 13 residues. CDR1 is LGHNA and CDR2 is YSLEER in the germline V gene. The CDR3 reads CASSQLTGTEAFF. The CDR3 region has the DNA TGCGCCAGCAGCCAACTCACAGGGACTGAAGCTTTCTTT.

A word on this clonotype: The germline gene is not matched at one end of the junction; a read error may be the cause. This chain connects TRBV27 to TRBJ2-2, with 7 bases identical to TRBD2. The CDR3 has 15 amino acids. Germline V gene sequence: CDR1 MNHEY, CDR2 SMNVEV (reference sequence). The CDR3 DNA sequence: TGTGCCAGCAGTTTAGCGGGGGAGAACACCGGGGAGCTGCTTTTT. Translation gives CASSLAGENTGELLF.

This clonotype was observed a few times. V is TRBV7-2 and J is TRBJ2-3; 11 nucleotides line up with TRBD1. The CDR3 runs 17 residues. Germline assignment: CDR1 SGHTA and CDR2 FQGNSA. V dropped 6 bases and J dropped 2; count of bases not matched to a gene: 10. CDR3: CASRRTGGASFTDTQYF. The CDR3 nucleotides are TGTGCCAGCAGACGGACAGGGGGCGCAAGTTTCACAGATACGCAGTATTTT.